These T cell receptor beta chains were read from a single sample in a study of T cells in localized non-small cell lung cancer. Method: immunoSEQ multiplex PCR; TCRdb's copy keeps in-frame clones and lacks some. The data contain under 40,000 clones, roughly 87% of them singletons. The source was peripheral blood mononuclear cells, collected before any cancer treatment. These receptors all come from a man aged 35 to 69 with stage III lung adenocarcinoma. The CDR3 runs from the conserved cysteine through the conserved F or W.

V: TRBV18
J: TRBJ1-5
CDR3: CASSPERGQGGQPQHF

V: TRBV7-2
J: TRBJ1-2
CDR3: CASSLARTGTDGYTF

V: TRBV28
J: TRBJ2-3
CDR3: CASSRSRGGTDTQYF

V: TRBV27
J: TRBJ1-1
CDR3: CASSPFRGRAEAFF

V: TRBV6-6
J: TRBJ2-1
CDR3: CASNSGGGSYNEQFF

V: TRBV30
J: TRBJ1-2
CDR3: CAWSRQDLGGYTF

V: TRBV4-2
J: TRBJ1-4
CDR3: CASSQDDEGGEKLFF

V: TRBV7-3
J: TRBJ2-1
CDR3: CASSLMDGQPKLTYNEQFF

V: TRBV7-9
J: TRBJ1-2
CDR3: CASHRGLGYGYTF

V: TRBV28
J: TRBJ2-7
CDR3: CASSRGPSYEQYF

V: TRBV19
J: TRBJ2-3
CDR3: CASSPWRGGADTQYF

V: TRBV2
J: TRBJ1-6
CDR3: CASSGSDTDSPLHF

V: TRBV18
J: TRBJ1-4
CDR3: CASSAMGQENEKLFF

V: TRBV2
J: TRBJ1-1
CDR3: CASRGDGPNTEAFF

V: TRBV15
J: TRBJ1-4
CDR3: CATSPPPAKLGEKLFF

V: TRBV27
J: TRBJ1-4
CDR3: CASSPVAWGQEKLFF

V: TRBV2
J: TRBJ2-7
CDR3: CASRGAFGEQYF

V: TRBV9
J: TRBJ2-3
CDR3: CASSGQLIAGVITDTQYF

V: TRBV5-6
J: TRBJ2-1
CDR3: CASSLKLERDRVSYNEQFF

V: TRBV7-2
J: TRBJ1-6
CDR3: CASSLVGTGDSPLHF